Below, one T cell receptor beta chain is given with its context. Its matching antigen is unknown. With a J-beta primer mix and a sample-barcoded 5' primer, a second PCR ran about 7 to 12 cycles. Via MiXCR, TCRdb re-called the 5' RACE reads, giving one row per CDR3 protein. The sample holds some 1.5 million distinct CDR3 sequences, around 40% seen once. The data derive from a study of blood T cells in healthy people across ages. Trimming removed 5 bases at V and 9 bases at J, with 20 bases between. This CDR3 spans 15 amino acids. Germline V gives CDR1 SEHNR, CDR2 FQNEAQ (reference sequence). Study findings and constraints: Both higher diversity and more naive CD4+ cells marked long-lived donors when set against aged donors.

Material for sequencing was blood. V gene TRBV7-9 combines with J gene TRBJ1-5, with D hard to call. This TCR came from a woman aged 18-29 years in good health. As DNA, the CDR3 is TGTGCCAGCAGCCCCAAGGACCACCCTAATTTGCCCCAGCATTTT. Its translation: CASSPKDHPNLPQHF. The whole variable domain, filled in from reference TRBV7-9 and TRBJ1-5, reads DTGVSQNPRHKITKRGQNVTFRCDPISEHNRLYWYRQTLGQGPEFLTYFQNEAQLEKSRLLSDRFSAERPKGSFSTLEIQRTEQGDSAMYLCASSPKDHPNLPQHFGDGTRLSIL.